This entry is about one TCR beta chain. Original processing methods: Cell counts per sample came from amplifying reference gene primers. Method: immunoSEQ multiplex PCR; TCRdb's copy keeps in-frame clones and lacks some. V and J calls and clone size follow that table, whereas D and trimming were derived from the DNA. The sample has about 200,000 clones; about 87% are singletons. The source of the sample is a study of blood T cell repertoires in COVID-19. Study-level information: Acute-phase and convalescent COVID-19 samples originated in the United States, Italy and Spain. PBMCs, B-cell-depleted T cells, or T cells provided the cDNA or gDNA that made up the material.

J was trimmed by 4 bases and V by 4 bases; bases with no gene match: 12. The germline gives CDR1 PRHDT, CDR2 FYEKMQ (reference sequence). There are 17 residues in the CDR3. Material for sequencing was peripheral blood. The TCR comes from a man in his sixties with acute or convalescent COVID-19. The genes are TRBV13 and TRBJ2-2; 7 positions match TRBD1. This chain's CDR3 is CASSSQWDSVSTGELFF. The CDR3 nucleotides read TGTGCCAGCAGCTCGCAATGGGACAGTGTTAGCACCGGGGAGCTGTTTTTT.